This TCR beta chain was documented in a study of blood T cell repertoires in COVID-19. Overall study context: Donors in the United States, Italy and Spain gave samples during acute or convalescent COVID-19. PBMCs, B-cell-depleted T cells, or T cells provided the cDNA or gDNA that made up the material.

Participants, roughly 18 to 89 years old, spanned approximately 25 US areas. Participants had their cohort set by participant-reported clinical history. Clones were sequenced by immunoSEQ multiplex PCR, and TCRdb holds only the in-frame ones, with some missing. This table holds fewer than 250,000 clones, about 77% found once. The CDR3 covers 16 residues. Trimming cost V 2 bases and J 0 bases; bases outside gene matches: 4. CDR1 is LGHNA and CDR2 is YSLEER in the germline V gene. This TCR was recovered from a woman aged 45 to 65 with acute COVID-19. The J gene is TRBJ1-3, the V gene TRBV4-3; 7 bases align to TRBD1. The sequencing sample was made of PBMCs or T cells enriched from blood (not recorded which). The DNA for the CDR3 is TGCGCCAGCAGCCAATCAGGGGACAGCTCTGGAAACACCATATATTTT. Protein product: CASSQSGDSSGNTIYF.